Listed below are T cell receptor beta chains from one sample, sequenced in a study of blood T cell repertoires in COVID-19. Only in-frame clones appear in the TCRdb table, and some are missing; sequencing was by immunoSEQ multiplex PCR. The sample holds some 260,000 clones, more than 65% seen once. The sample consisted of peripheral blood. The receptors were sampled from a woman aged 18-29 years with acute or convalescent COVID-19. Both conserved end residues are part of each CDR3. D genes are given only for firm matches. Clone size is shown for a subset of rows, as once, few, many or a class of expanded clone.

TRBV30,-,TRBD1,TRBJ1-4,TGTGCCTGGAGTGAGGCAGGGGGCGCAGAAAAACTGTTTTTT,CAWSEAGGAEKLFF
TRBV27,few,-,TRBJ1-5,TGTGCCAGCAGTTTCACCCCACGAACTCGGGGTAGCAATCAGCCCCAGCATTTT,CASSFTPRTRGSNQPQHF
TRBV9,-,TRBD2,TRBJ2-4,TGTGCCAGCAGCCTGGGACTAGCGGGAGATGTTGGTAAAAACATTCAGTACTTC,CASSLGLAGDVGKNIQYF
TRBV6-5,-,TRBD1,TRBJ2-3,TGTGCCAGCAGCCCGGGACAGGGATCCACAGATACGCAGTATTTT,CASSPGQGSTDTQYF
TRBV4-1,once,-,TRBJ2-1,TGCGCCAGCAACCCGGGATTCTACAATGAGCAGTTCTTC,CASNPGFYNEQFF
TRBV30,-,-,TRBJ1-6,TGTGCCTGGAGTGTAAACGGGGGGAGAGCCTATAATTCACCCCTCCACTTT,CAWSVNGGRAYNSPLHF
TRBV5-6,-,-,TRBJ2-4,TGTGCCAGCAGCTCACTTTTGGACATTCAGTACTTC,CASSSLLDIQYF
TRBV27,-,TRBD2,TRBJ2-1,TGTGCCAGCAGTTTATCGGGGACTAGCGGACCCTACAATGAGCAGTTCTTC,CASSLSGTSGPYNEQFF
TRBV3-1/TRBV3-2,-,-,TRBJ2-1,TGTGCCAGCAGCCAAGATGGGGGGAAGCAGTTCTTC,CASSQDGGKQFF
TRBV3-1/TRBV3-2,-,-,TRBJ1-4,TGTGCCAGCAGCCAAGAATCCGGGACACCTAATGAAAAACTGTTTTTT,CASSQESGTPNEKLFF
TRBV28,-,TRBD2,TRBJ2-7,TGTGCCAGCAAACAGCGGGGGACCTACGAGCAGTACTTC,CASKQRGTYEQYF
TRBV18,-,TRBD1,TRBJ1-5,TGTGCCAGCTCACCACAGGGGGCGTCCCTTTTCCAGCCCCAGCATTTT,CASSPQGASLFQPQHF
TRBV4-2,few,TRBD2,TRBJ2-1,TGTGCCAGCAGCCAAGATGGGGGACTAGCGGGAAACAATGAGCAGTTCTTC,CASSQDGGLAGNNEQFF
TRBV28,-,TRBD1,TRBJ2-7,TGTGCCAGCAGTCAGACCGGACAGGGTATCCAGCAGTACTTC,CASSQTGQGIQQYF
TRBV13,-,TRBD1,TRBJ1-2,TGTGCCAGCAGCTTAAGGACAGGCCCACGGCGGGGCTACACCTTC,CASSLRTGPRRGYTF
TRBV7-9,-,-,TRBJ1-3,TGTGCCAGCAGCTTAGTTTTCGCAGACTCTGGAAACACCATATATTTT,CASSLVFADSGNTIYF
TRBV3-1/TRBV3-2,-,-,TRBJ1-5,TGTGCCAGCAGCTACGGACAGCTTAGCAATCAGCCCCAGCATTTT,CASSYGQLSNQPQHF
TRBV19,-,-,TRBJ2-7,TGTGCCAGTAGTATGGACGGGAGCTACGAGCAGTACTTC,CASSMDGSYEQYF
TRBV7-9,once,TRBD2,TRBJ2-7,TGTGCCAGCAGCACAGACTGGACTAGCGGTGACTACGAGCAGTACTTC,CASSTDWTSGDYEQYF
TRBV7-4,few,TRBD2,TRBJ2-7,TGTGCCAGCAGCGTCTTAGCGGGATTCCACGAGCAGTACTTC,CASSVLAGFHEQYF
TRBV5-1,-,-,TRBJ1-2,TGCGCCAGCAGCTTGGAGTGGGCAGATGGCTACACCTTC,CASSLEWADGYTF
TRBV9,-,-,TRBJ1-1,TGTGCCAGCAGCGTAGTCCCCGCAGGGCAGGCTGAAGCTTTCTTT,CASSVVPAGQAEAFF
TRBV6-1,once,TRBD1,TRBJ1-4,TGTGCCAGCAGTGAACGGGGACAGGGAGCCTTGTATACGAGAGAAAAACTGTTTTTT,CASSERGQGALYTREKLFF
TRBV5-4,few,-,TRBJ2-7,TGTGCCAGCAGCTTGCAGGGGACCTCTTCCGAGCAGTACTTC,CASSLQGTSSEQYF
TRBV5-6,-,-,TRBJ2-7,TGTGCCAGCAGCTTTGTAGGGGCCGCCTACGAGCAGTACTTC,CASSFVGAAYEQYF
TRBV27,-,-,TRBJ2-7,TGTGCCAGCAGTTTAACACAGGTCGGCAGAGAGCAGTACTTC,CASSLTQVGREQYF
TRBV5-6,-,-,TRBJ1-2,TGTGCCAGCAGCTTGGGGACACGCGCCTATGGCTACACCTTC,CASSLGTRAYGYTF
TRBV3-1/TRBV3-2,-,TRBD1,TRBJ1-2,TGTGCCAGCAGCCGGACAGGGGGGTATGGCTACACCTTC,CASSRTGGYGYTF
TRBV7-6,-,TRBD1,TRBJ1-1,TGTGCCAGCAGCGCCCAACAGGGGGAAGGAGATGAAGCTTTCTTT,CASSAQQGEGDEAFF
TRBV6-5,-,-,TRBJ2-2,TGTGCCAGCAGGAGGGGGGGCACTTCTGGGGAGCTGTTTTTT,CASRRGGTSGELFF
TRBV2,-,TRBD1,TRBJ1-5,TGTGCCAGCAGCACAGGGGGCCGGCAGCCCCAGCATTTT,CASSTGGRQPQHF
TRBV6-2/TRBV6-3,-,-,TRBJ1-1,TGTGCCAGCAGTTACCCCGGGACTGGGAACACTGAAGCTTTCTTT,CASSYPGTGNTEAFF
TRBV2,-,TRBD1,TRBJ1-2,TGTGCCAGCGGGACAGCCGATAACTATGGCTACACCTTC,CASGTADNYGYTF
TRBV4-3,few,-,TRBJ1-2,TGCGCCAGCAGCCAAGCGGGCAGGGAGGTCTTTGGCTACACCTTC,CASSQAGREVFGYTF
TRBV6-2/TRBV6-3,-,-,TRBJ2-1,TGTGCCAGCAGTTTCGAACTAGAGTACAATGAGCAGTTCTTC,CASSFELEYNEQFF
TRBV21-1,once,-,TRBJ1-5,TGTGCCAGCAGCAAAATTATCCGGGGGGCTCCCAATCAGCCCCAGCATTTT,CASSKIIRGAPNQPQHF
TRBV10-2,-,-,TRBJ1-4,TGCGCCAGCCAGGGGAACCGTGGGGAAAAACTGTTTTTT,CASQGNRGEKLFF
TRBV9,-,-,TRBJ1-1,TGTGCCAGCAGCGTAGTAGCTCAGAACACTGAAGCTTTCTTT,CASSVVAQNTEAFF
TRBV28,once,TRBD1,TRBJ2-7,TGTGCCAGCAGTTTGCTGCCCGGGACAGGGTGGTCCTACGAGCAGTACTTC,CASSLLPGTGWSYEQYF
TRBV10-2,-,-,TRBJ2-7,TGCGCCCGCAGGGGACTCGGGACCTACGAGCAGTACTTC,CARRGLGTYEQYF